This T cell receptor (beta chain) was captured by sequencing in a study of regulatory T cells in long-lasting Graves disease. Through Arm-PCR of CDR3 regions and iRepertoire HTBI primers, TCR beta libraries were built. TCRdb re-called the multiplex PCR reads through MiXCR, storing one row per CDR3 protein. The sample records about 400,000 distinct CDR3 sequences, about a fifth being singletons. This clonotype was seen ten or more times. Per the germline V gene, CDR1 is SGHVS and CDR2 is FQNEAQ. The ends were cut back, 5 bases at V and 6 bases at J, with 19 bases in the middle. The CDR3 sequence is 15 residues long. As for time point: persistent/refractory GD, antithyroid drugs over 5 years with positive TRAb. The TCR library was made from RNA that had been extracted from PBMCs in TRIzol.

The specimen comprised peripheral blood mononuclear cells (PBMCs), sampled when the disease was refractory, from a patient treated with antithyroid drugs. This chain uses TRBV7-8 with TRBJ1-1; weak D call: TRBD1 (6 bases). The clonotype was recovered from a female donor with Graves disease. CDR3 amino acids: CASSPNRAGAPEAFF. For the CDR3, the DNA is TGTGCCAGCAGCCCTAACCGAGCAGGGGCCCCTGAAGCTTTCTTT.